This T cell receptor (beta chain) was documented in a study of T cells in Graves' hyperthyroidism and ophthalmopathy. The study, taken as a whole, reports: Through a model of 13 V-J features, ophthalmopathy was separated from stable hyperthyroidism.

This clonotype was counted ten times or more. What it binds is unknown. Amplified TCR beta CDR3 regions derived from RNA transcripts. TCR CDR3 underwent first-round RT-PCR with the HTBI primer set. TCRdb reanalysed the multiplex PCR reads using MiXCR and keeps one entry per CDR3 protein. The top ten clones hold about 53% of a sample with approximately 490,000 distinct CDR3 sequences, less than 25% of them seen once. Germline lookup yields CDR1 LGHDT and CDR2 YNNKEL (reference sequence). Trimming shortened V by 9 bases and J by 5 bases, and 17 bases separated the two germline ends. The CDR3 sequence is 13 residues long.

The chain joins TRBV3-1 to TRBJ2-7; D tentatively reads TRBD1 or TRBD2 (6 bases each). Material for sequencing was blood. The clonotype comes from a woman in her seventies with Graves' ophthalmopathy. CDR3 sequence: CASVNSGAHEQYF. CDR3 bases: TGTGCCAGTGTAAATTCGGGGGCCCACGAGCAGTACTTC.